This TCR beta chain was identified during a study of T cells after yellow fever vaccination. TCRdb fed the 5' RACE reads into MiXCR, producing one record per CDR3 protein. The sample gives about 360,000 distinct CDR3 sequences, 6.2% of which show up once; about 15% is in the top ten. The V and J ends lost 3 bases and 4 bases respectively, with 13 bases between them. CDR3 length: 14 amino acids. This chain uses TRBV12-3 or TRBV12-4 with TRBJ2-7; no definite D call. This clonotype originated in a man aged 25-40 years who received the YFV17D yellow fever vaccine. Sequencing was performed on PBMCs, taken 5 days after the yellow fever booster vaccination. This CDR3 is CASSFQVGPYEQYF. CDR3 nucleotide sequence: TGTGCCAGCAGTTTCCAGGTAGGGCCATACGAGCAGTACTTC.